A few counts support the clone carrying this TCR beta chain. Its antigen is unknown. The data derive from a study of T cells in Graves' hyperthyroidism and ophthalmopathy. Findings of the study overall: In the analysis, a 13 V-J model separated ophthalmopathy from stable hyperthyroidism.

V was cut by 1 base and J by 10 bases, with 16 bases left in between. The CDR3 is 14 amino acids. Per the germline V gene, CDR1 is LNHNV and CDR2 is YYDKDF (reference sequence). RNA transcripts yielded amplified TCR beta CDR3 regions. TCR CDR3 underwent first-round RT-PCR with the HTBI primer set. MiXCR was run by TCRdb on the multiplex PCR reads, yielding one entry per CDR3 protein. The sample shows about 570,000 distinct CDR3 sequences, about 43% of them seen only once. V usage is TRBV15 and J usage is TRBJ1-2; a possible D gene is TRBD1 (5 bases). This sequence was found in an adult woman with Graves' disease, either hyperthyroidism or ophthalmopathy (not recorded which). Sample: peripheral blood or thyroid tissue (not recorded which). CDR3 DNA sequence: TGTGCCACCAGCAGAGGTGCGGGGCCGGGTCTCTACACCTTC. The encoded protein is CATSRGAGPGLYTF.